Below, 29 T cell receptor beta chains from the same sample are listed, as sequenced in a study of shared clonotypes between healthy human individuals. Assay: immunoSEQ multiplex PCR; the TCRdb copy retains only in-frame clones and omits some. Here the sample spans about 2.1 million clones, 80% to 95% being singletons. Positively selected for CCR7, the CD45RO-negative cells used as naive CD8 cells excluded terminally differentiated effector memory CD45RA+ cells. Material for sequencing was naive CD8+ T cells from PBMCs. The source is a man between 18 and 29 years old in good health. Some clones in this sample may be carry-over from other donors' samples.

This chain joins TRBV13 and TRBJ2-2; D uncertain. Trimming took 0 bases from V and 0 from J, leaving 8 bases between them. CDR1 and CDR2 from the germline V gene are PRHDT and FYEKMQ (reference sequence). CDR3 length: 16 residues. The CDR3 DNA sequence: TGTGCCAGCAGCTTAGGGAGAAAACCGAACACCGGGGAGCTGTTTTTT. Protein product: CASSLGRKPNTGELFF.

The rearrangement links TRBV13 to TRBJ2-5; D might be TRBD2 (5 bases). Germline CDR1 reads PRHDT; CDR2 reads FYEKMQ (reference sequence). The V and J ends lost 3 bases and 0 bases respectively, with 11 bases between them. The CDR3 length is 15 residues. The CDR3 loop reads CASSLGVGDQETQYF. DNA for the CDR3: TGTGCCAGCAGCTTGGGTGTCGGGGACCAAGAGACCCAGTACTTC.

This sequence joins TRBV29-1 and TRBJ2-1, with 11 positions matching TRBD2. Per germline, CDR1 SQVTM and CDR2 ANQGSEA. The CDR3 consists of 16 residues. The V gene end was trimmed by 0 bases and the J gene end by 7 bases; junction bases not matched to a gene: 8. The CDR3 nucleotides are TGCAGCGTTGAAGATATTAGCGGGAGGGCAGGAAATGAGCAGTTCTTC. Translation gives CSVEDISGRAGNEQFF.

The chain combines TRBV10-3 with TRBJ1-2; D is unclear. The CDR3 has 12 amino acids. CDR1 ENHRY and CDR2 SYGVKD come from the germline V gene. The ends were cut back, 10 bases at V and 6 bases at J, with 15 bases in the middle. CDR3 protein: CATQEAIDGYTF. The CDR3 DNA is TGTGCCACCCAGGAGGCGATCGATGGCTACACCTTC.

The CDR3, as DNA: TGTGCCAGCAGTCCCTACGGTAGCTCCTACAATGAGCAGTTCTTC. This translates into CASSPYGSSYNEQFF. V usage is TRBV9 and J usage is TRBJ2-1; D unresolved. Germline CDR1 reads SGDLS; CDR2 reads YYNGEE. Trimming shortened V by 5 bases and J by 0 bases, and 12 bases separated the two germline ends. The CDR3 spans 15 residues.

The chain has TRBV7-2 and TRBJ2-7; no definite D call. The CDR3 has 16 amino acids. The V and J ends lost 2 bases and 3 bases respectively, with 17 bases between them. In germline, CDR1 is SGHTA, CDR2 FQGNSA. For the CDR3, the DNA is TGTGCCAGCAGCTTAACCCTGAGGTCTCCTCACTACGAGCAGTACTTC. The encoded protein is CASSLTLRSPHYEQYF.

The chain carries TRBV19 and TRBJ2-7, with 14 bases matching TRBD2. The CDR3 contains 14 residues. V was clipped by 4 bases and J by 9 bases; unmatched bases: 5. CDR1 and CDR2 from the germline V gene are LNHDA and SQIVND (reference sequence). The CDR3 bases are TGTGCCAGTAGTACGGGGACTAGCGGGAGTGCGCAGTACTTC. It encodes CASSTGTSGSAQYF.

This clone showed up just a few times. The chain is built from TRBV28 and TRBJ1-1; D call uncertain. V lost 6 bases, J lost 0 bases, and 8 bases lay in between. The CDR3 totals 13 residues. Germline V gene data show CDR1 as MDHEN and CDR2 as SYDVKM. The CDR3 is CASSYDLNTEAFF. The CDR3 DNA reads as TGTGCCAGCAGCTACGACCTGAACACTGAAGCTTTCTTT.

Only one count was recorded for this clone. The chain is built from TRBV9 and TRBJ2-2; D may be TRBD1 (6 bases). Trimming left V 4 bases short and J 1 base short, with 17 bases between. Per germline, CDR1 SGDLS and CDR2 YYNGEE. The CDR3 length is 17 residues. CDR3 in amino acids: CASSIGARGKNTGELFF. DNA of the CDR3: TGTGCCAGCAGCATTGGGGCAAGGGGGAAGAACACCGGGGAGCTGTTTTTT.

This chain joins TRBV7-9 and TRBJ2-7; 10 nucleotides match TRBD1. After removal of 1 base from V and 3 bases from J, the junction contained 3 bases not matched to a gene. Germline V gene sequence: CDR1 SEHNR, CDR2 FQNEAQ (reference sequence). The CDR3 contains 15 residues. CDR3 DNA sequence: TGTGCCAGCAGCTTAGGAGGGGACAGGGGCTACGAGCAGTACTTC. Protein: CASSLGGDRGYEQYF.

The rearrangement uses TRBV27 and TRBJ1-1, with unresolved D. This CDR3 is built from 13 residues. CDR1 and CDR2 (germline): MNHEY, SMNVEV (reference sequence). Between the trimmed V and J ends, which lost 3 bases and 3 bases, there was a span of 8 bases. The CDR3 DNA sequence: TGTGCCAGCAGTTTGGGGAAGTACACTGAAGCTTTCTTT. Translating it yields CASSLGKYTEAFF.

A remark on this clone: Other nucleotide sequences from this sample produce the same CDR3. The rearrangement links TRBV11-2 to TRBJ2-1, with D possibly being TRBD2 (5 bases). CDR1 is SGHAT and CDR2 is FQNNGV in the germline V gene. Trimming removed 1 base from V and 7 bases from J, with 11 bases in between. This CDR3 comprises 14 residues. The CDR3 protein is CASSLGGRGNEQFF. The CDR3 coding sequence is TGTGCCAGCAGCTTAGGAGGGAGAGGAAATGAGCAGTTCTTC.

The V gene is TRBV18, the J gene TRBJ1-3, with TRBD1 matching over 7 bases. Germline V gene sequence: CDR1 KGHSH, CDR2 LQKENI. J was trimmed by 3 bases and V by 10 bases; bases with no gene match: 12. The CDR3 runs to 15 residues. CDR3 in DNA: TGTGCCAACGGACCAGGGGGATTTGATGGAAACACCATATATTTT. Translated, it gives CANGPGGFDGNTIYF.

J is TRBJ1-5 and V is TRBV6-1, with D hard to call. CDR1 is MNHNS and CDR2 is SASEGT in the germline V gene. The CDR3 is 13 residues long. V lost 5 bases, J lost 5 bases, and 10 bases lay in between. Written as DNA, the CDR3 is TGTGCCAGCAGTCCAATATGGGATCAGCCCCAGCATTTT. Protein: CASSPIWDQPQHF.

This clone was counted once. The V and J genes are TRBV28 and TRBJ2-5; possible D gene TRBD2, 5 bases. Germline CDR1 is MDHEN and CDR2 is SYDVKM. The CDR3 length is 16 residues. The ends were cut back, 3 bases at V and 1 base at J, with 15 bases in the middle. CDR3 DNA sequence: TGTGCCAGCAGTTTTCAAAGCCCGGGATCCCAAGAGACCCAGTACTTC. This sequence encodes CASSFQSPGSQETQYF.

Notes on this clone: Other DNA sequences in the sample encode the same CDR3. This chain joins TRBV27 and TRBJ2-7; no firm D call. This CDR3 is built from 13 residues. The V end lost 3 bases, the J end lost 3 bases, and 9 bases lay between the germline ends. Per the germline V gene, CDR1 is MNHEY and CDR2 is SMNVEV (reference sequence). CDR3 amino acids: CASSFGRDYEQYF. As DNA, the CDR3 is TGTGCCAGCAGTTTCGGACGAGACTACGAGCAGTACTTC.

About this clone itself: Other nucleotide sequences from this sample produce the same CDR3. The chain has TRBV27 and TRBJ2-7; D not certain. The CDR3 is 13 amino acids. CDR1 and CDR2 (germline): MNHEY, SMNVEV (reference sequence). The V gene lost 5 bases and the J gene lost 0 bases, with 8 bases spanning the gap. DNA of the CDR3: TGTGCCAGCAGTCCCGCACCCTCCTACGAGCAGTACTTC. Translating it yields CASSPAPSYEQYF.

The CDR3 bases are TGTGCCAGTAGTATACGTCAGTATGCCACTGAAGCTTTCTTT. Amino acids: CASSIRQYATEAFF. The chain recombines TRBV19 with TRBJ1-1; D unclear. Germline-derived CDR1 and CDR2 are LNHDA and SQIVND (reference sequence). V shed 2 bases and J shed 4 bases, with 11 bases lying between them. The CDR3 length is 14 residues.

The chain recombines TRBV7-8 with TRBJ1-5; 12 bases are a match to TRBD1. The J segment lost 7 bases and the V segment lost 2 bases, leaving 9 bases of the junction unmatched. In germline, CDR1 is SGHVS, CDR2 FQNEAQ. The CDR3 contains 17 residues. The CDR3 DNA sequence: TGTGCCAGCAGCTTAACCGCCGGGACAGGGGGCTTGCAGCCCCAGCATTTT. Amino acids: CASSLTAGTGGLQPQHF.

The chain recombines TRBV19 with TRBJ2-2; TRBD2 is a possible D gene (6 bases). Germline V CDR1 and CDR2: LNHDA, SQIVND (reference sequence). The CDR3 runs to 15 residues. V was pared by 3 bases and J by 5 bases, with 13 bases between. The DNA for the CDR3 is TGTGCCAGTAGTATCGGGGGAGTAGGTACCGGGGAGCTGTTTTTT. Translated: CASSIGGVGTGELFF.

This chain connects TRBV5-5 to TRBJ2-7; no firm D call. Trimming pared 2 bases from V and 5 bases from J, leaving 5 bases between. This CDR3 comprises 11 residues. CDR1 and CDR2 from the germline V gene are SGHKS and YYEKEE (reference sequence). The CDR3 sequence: CASSFLNEQYF. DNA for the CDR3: TGTGCCAGCAGCTTCTTGAACGAGCAGTACTTC.

CDR3 sequence (DNA): TGTGCCAGCAGCTCACGGGCCTTCCCCAATGAGCAGTTCTTC. Translation gives CASSSRAFPNEQFF. The V and J genes are TRBV27 and TRBJ2-1; no clear D. The germline gives CDR1 MNHEY, CDR2 SMNVEV (reference sequence). The CDR3 sequence is 14 residues long. V lost 6 bases to trimming and J lost 6 bases, with 15 bases between them.

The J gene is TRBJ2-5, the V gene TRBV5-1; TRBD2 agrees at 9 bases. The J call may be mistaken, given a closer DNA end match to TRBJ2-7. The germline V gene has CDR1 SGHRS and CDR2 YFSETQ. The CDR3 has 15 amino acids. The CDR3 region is CASSLDSGRLYEQYF. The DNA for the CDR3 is TGCGCCAGCAGCTTGGATAGCGGGAGACTGTACGAGCAGTACTTC.

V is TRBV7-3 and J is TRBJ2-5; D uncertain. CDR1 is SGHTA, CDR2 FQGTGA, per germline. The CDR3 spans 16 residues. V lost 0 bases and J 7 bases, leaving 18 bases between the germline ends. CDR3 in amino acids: CASSLTTNPDQRTQYF. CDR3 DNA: TGTGCCAGCAGCTTAACGACGAACCCCGACCAAAGGACCCAGTACTTC. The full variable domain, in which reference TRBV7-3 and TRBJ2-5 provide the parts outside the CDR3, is GAGVSQTPSNKVTEKGKYVELRCDPISGHTALYWYRQSLGQGPEFLIYFQGTGAADDSGLPNDRFFAVRPEGSVSTLKIQRTERGDSAVYLCASSLTTNPDQRTQYFGPGTRLLVL.

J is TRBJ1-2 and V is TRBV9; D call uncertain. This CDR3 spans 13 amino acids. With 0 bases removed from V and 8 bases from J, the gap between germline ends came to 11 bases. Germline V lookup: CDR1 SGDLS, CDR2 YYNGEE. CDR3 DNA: TGTGCCAGCAGCGTAGTTGGAGGAGGGGGCTACACCTTC. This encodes CASSVVGGGGYTF.

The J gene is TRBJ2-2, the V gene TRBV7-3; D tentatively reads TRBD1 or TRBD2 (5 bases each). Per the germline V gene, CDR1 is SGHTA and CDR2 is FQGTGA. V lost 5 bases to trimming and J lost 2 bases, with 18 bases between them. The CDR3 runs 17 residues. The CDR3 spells CASSPLRDQRNTGELFF. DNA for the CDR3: TGTGCCAGCAGCCCCCTGAGGGACCAACGTAACACCGGGGAGCTGTTTTTT.

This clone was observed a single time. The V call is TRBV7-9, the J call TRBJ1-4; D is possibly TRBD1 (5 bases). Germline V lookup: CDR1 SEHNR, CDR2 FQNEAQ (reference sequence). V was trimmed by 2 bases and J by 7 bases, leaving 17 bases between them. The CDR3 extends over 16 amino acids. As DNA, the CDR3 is TGTGCCAGCAGCTTAACTCGGGACGCTCAACCTGAAAAACTGTTTTTT. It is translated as CASSLTRDAQPEKLFF.

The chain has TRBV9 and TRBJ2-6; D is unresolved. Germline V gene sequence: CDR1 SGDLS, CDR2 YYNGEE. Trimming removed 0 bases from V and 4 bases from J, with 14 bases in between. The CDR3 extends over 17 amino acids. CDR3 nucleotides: TGTGCCAGCAGCGTAGGGGTAGGGCCTGGCGGGGCCAACGTCCTGACTTTC. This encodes CASSVGVGPGGANVLTF.

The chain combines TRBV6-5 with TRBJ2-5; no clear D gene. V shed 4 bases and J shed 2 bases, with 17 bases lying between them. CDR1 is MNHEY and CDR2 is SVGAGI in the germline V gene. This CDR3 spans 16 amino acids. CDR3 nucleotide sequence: TGTGCCAGCAGTTTCTCGAAGGAATACATTCAAGAGACCCAGTACTTC. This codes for CASSFSKEYIQETQYF.